The rows below give T cell receptor beta chains drawn from one sample of a study of cytomegalovirus exposure and HLA in healthy donors. Generated by immunoSEQ multiplex PCR, the TCRdb table keeps only in-frame clones and is missing some. This sample has approximately 120,000 clones; 72% occur once, and the top ten carry around 4%. Material: PBMCs. The receptors were gathered from a man aged 25-40 years in good health and CMV-seronegative. Both conserved end residues are part of each CDR3. D genes are given only for firm matches. Rows give clone size only sometimes, using once, few, many, or a class for an expanded clone.

j_call: TRBJ2-7; v_call: TRBV6-5; d_call: -; clone_size: -; cdr3_nt: TGTGCCAGCAAAAGGGGCAGGGGTTACGAGCAGTACTTC; cdr3_aa: CASKRGRGYEQYF
j_call: TRBJ1-3; v_call: TRBV6-6; d_call: -; clone_size: -; cdr3_nt: TGTGCCAGCAGTTACTCCCAGGGGAGGGGTGGAGACACCATATATTTT; cdr3_aa: CASSYSQGRGGDTIYF
j_call: TRBJ1-4; v_call: TRBV7-9; d_call: TRBD1; clone_size: many; cdr3_nt: TGTGCCAGCAGCACAAAAGACAGGGGAGACGAAAAACTGTTTTTT; cdr3_aa: CASSTKDRGDEKLFF
j_call: TRBJ1-1; v_call: TRBV5-4; d_call: TRBD1; clone_size: -; cdr3_nt: TGTGCCAGCAGCTCAAGGACAGGGGTCACTGAAGCTTTCTTT; cdr3_aa: CASSSRTGVTEAFF
j_call: TRBJ1-5; v_call: TRBV7-2; d_call: -; clone_size: -; cdr3_nt: TGTGCCAGCAGTTTTCAGGGTTCGAGGAGCAATCAGCCCCAGCATTTT; cdr3_aa: CASSFQGSRSNQPQHF
j_call: TRBJ1-5; v_call: TRBV2; d_call: -; clone_size: -; cdr3_nt: TGTGCCAGCAGGGTAGGACTCAGCAATCAGCCCCAGCATTTT; cdr3_aa: CASRVGLSNQPQHF
j_call: TRBJ1-2; v_call: TRBV28; d_call: TRBD1; clone_size: -; cdr3_nt: TGTGCCAGCAGTTTGCCCCGTGGACAGGAGCTCTATGGCTACACCTTC; cdr3_aa: CASSLPRGQELYGYTF
j_call: TRBJ2-7; v_call: TRBV27; d_call: TRBD1; clone_size: -; cdr3_nt: TGTGCCAGCAGTTTTGGGGCAGGGGGCTACGAGCAGTACTTC; cdr3_aa: CASSFGAGGYEQYF
j_call: TRBJ2-7; v_call: TRBV7-2; d_call: TRBD2; clone_size: few; cdr3_nt: TGTGCCAGCAGCTTCATGCCGGGGGGTGCCTACGAGCAGTACTTC; cdr3_aa: CASSFMPGGAYEQYF
j_call: TRBJ2-2; v_call: TRBV19; d_call: TRBD2; clone_size: few; cdr3_nt: TGTGCCAGTAGTATGCACCGAGGGACTAGCGGGGAACGAGGTAGCACCGGGGAGCTGTTTTTT; cdr3_aa: CASSMHRGTSGERGSTGELFF
j_call: TRBJ1-1; v_call: TRBV2; d_call: -; clone_size: -; cdr3_nt: TGTGCCAGCAAATCACAGGGATGGGGCACTGAAGCTTTCTTT; cdr3_aa: CASKSQGWGTEAFF
j_call: TRBJ1-5; v_call: TRBV28; d_call: TRBD1; clone_size: -; cdr3_nt: TGTGCCAGCAGCTCCAGGACAGGGAGCAATCAGCCCCAGCATTTT; cdr3_aa: CASSSRTGSNQPQHF
j_call: TRBJ1-5; v_call: TRBV27; d_call: TRBD1; clone_size: -; cdr3_nt: TGTGCCAGCAGTTGGACAGGGGAAGGTATTCAGCCCCAGCATTTT; cdr3_aa: CASSWTGEGIQPQHF
j_call: TRBJ1-2; v_call: TRBV6-4; d_call: -; clone_size: -; cdr3_nt: TGTGCCAGCAGTTCGATAGATTACTATGGCTACACCTTC; cdr3_aa: CASSSIDYYGYTF
j_call: TRBJ1-4; v_call: TRBV6-6; d_call: TRBD1; clone_size: few; cdr3_nt: TGTGCCAGCAGACTGAGGGGGCACGGGGAAAAACTGTTTTTT; cdr3_aa: CASRLRGHGEKLFF
j_call: TRBJ2-5; v_call: TRBV6-6; d_call: TRBD2; clone_size: -; cdr3_nt: TGTGCCAGCAGCCACCCGGGGGGTCAAGAGACCCAGTACTTC; cdr3_aa: CASSHPGGQETQYF
j_call: TRBJ1-2; v_call: TRBV4-1; d_call: TRBD1; clone_size: few; cdr3_nt: TGCGCCAGCAGCCAAGAGGGGACAGGGTATGGCTACACCTTC; cdr3_aa: CASSQEGTGYGYTF
j_call: TRBJ1-4; v_call: TRBV18; d_call: -; clone_size: -; cdr3_nt: TGTGCCAGCTCACCGGGGCCTGGCGCAACTAATGAAAAACTGTTTTTT; cdr3_aa: CASSPGPGATNEKLFF
j_call: TRBJ2-5; v_call: TRBV2; d_call: -; clone_size: once; cdr3_nt: TGTGCCAGCAGTGAATTTGTTTTACAGGGGAGGAAGACCCAGTACTTC; cdr3_aa: CASSEFVLQGRKTQYF
j_call: TRBJ1-2; v_call: TRBV19; d_call: -; clone_size: -; cdr3_nt: TGTGCCAGTAGGCAGATACGGGAGGGGTATGGCTACACCTTC; cdr3_aa: CASRQIREGYGYTF
j_call: TRBJ1-1; v_call: TRBV7-3; d_call: -; clone_size: few; cdr3_nt: TGTGCCAGCAGCTCGGACCCCTCGGGGACTGAAGCTTTCTTT; cdr3_aa: CASSSDPSGTEAFF
j_call: TRBJ1-1; v_call: TRBV10-1; d_call: TRBD1; clone_size: once; cdr3_nt: TGCGCCAGCAGTGCCACCGGGACAGGGATTGAAGCTTTCTTT; cdr3_aa: CASSATGTGIEAFF
j_call: TRBJ2-5; v_call: TRBV10-3; d_call: TRBD2; clone_size: few; cdr3_nt: TGTGCCATCAGTGAGTCACCGGTCGGGAGCGGGGGGCACGGTTTGCGGGAGACCCAGTACTTC; cdr3_aa: CAISESPVGSGGHGLRETQYF
j_call: TRBJ2-3; v_call: TRBV28; d_call: -; clone_size: -; cdr3_nt: TGTGCCAGCTCTATTGCAGATACGCAGTATTTT; cdr3_aa: CASSIADTQYF
j_call: TRBJ1-2; v_call: TRBV5-4; d_call: -; clone_size: -; cdr3_nt: TGTGCCATCCTGAGGCCGGCCGGGCCCGGAGGTAGCTATGGCTACACCTTC; cdr3_aa: CAILRPAGPGGSYGYTF
j_call: TRBJ1-2; v_call: TRBV19; d_call: -; clone_size: -; cdr3_nt: TGTGCCAGTAGTATATCACGAGTGGACTATGGCTACACCTTC; cdr3_aa: CASSISRVDYGYTF
j_call: TRBJ2-3; v_call: TRBV5-1; d_call: -; clone_size: once; cdr3_nt: TGCGCCAGCAGCTTGGCCGGGACACCGACTCGGGGCGATACGCAGTATTTT; cdr3_aa: CASSLAGTPTRGDTQYF
j_call: TRBJ2-7; v_call: TRBV2; d_call: TRBD1; clone_size: many; cdr3_nt: TGTGCCAGCACTTGTGGGACAGAGGATGACGAGCAGTACTTC; cdr3_aa: CASTCGTEDDEQYF
j_call: TRBJ1-1; v_call: TRBV5-1; d_call: -; clone_size: -; cdr3_nt: TGCGCCAGCAGCTTGTCTCGTAACATGAACACTGAAGCTTTCTTT; cdr3_aa: CASSLSRNMNTEAFF
j_call: TRBJ2-7; v_call: TRBV19; d_call: -; clone_size: few; cdr3_nt: TGTGCCAGTAGTGGGGACTCTGGCGAGCAGTACTTC; cdr3_aa: CASSGDSGEQYF
j_call: TRBJ2-1; v_call: TRBV5-1; d_call: TRBD1; clone_size: -; cdr3_nt: TGCGCCAGCAGCTTGGGTATGACAGGGAATGAGCAGTTCTTC; cdr3_aa: CASSLGMTGNEQFF
j_call: TRBJ1-2; v_call: TRBV10-2; d_call: TRBD1; clone_size: -; cdr3_nt: TGCGCCAGCATGGTGGCAGGGGGATATGGCTACACCTTC; cdr3_aa: CASMVAGGYGYTF
j_call: TRBJ2-3; v_call: TRBV20-1; d_call: -; clone_size: few; cdr3_nt: TGCAGTGCCGAACACACAGATACGCAGTATTTT; cdr3_aa: CSAEHTDTQYF
j_call: TRBJ2-2; v_call: TRBV5-4; d_call: TRBD1; clone_size: few; cdr3_nt: TGTGCCAGCAGCCCCCGGGACAGGGCTTCGGCCGGGGAGCTGTTTTTT; cdr3_aa: CASSPRDRASAGELFF
j_call: TRBJ2-1; v_call: TRBV2; d_call: TRBD2; clone_size: -; cdr3_nt: TGTGCCAGCATCCCACTAGCGGGGGTAAACAATGAGCAGTTCTTC; cdr3_aa: CASIPLAGVNNEQFF
j_call: TRBJ2-7; v_call: TRBV7-9; d_call: -; clone_size: -; cdr3_nt: TGTTCCAGCAGCCCACTATCCTACGAGCAGTACTTC; cdr3_aa: CSSSPLSYEQYF
j_call: TRBJ2-3; v_call: TRBV11-2; d_call: -; clone_size: -; cdr3_nt: TGTGCCAGCAGCCGTTTAATGACGACAGGCACAGATACGCAGTATTTT; cdr3_aa: CASSRLMTTGTDTQYF
j_call: TRBJ1-1; v_call: TRBV10-2; d_call: TRBD1; clone_size: -; cdr3_nt: TGCGCCAGCGGACAGGGGTGGAGAACTGAAGCTTTCTTT; cdr3_aa: CASGQGWRTEAFF
j_call: TRBJ1-5; v_call: TRBV10-3; d_call: TRBD1; clone_size: -; cdr3_nt: TGTGCCATCGGCGGGACAGGGTATCAGCCCCAGCATTTT; cdr3_aa: CAIGGTGYQPQHF
j_call: TRBJ1-5; v_call: TRBV5-8; d_call: -; clone_size: -; cdr3_nt: TGTGCCAGCAGCTCTTCTAGGGTCGGGACACCCGTCAACAATCAGCCCCAGCATTTT; cdr3_aa: CASSSSRVGTPVNNQPQHF
j_call: TRBJ2-3; v_call: TRBV6-6; d_call: TRBD1; clone_size: -; cdr3_nt: TGTGCCAGCAGTTACTCGACAGGGTATACGCAGTATTTT; cdr3_aa: CASSYSTGYTQYF